Shown below are 11 T cell receptor beta chains from a single sample sequenced in a study of shared clonotypes between healthy human individuals. Profiled with immunoSEQ multiplex PCR; TCRdb holds only in-frame clones, not every one. This table holds around 500,000 clones, almost 80% found once. The specimen sequenced was PBMCs. The receptors were gathered from a middle-aged woman in good health. Some clones in this sample may be carry-over from other donors' samples.

The chain joins TRBV27 to TRBJ2-3, with 10 bases identical to TRBD2. Germline values: CDR1 MNHEY, CDR2 SMNVEV (reference sequence). J was trimmed by 6 bases and V by 6 bases; bases with no gene match: 9. The CDR3 has 15 amino acids. In DNA, the CDR3 is TGTGCCAGCAGCCCCGGACTAGCGGACTCGGATACGCAGTATTTT. It is translated as CASSPGLADSDTQYF.

The J gene is TRBJ2-5, the V gene TRBV7-2, with 9 bases matching TRBD1. Trimming removed 0 bases from V and 7 bases from J; junction bases left unmatched: 9. CDR1 is SGHTA and CDR2 is FQGNSA in the germline V gene. The CDR3 is 16 residues long. The chain's CDR3 is CASSLASDRGRGTQYF. The CDR3 DNA is TGTGCCAGCAGCTTAGCTTCGGACAGGGGACGGGGGACCCAGTACTTC.

The V call is TRBV7-2, the J call TRBJ2-7; perhaps TRBD1 as D (5 bases). The CDR3 contains 16 residues. CDR1 SGHTA and CDR2 FQGNSA come from the germline V gene. The V gene lost 1 base and the J gene lost 4 bases, with 17 bases spanning the gap. The CDR3 loop reads CASSLEGAGWGYEQYF. As DNA, the CDR3 is TGTGCCAGCAGCTTAGAAGGGGCTGGGTGGGGATACGAGCAGTACTTC.

This sequence joins TRBV15 and TRBJ2-7; 9 bases match TRBD2. The ends lost 1 base at V and 5 bases at J; junction bases unmatched: 6. Looked up from germline, CDR1 is LNHNV and CDR2 is YYDKDF (reference sequence). CDR3 size: 15 residues. The DNA for the CDR3 is TGTGCCACCAGCAGAGGTAGCGGGAGATCCCACGAGCAGTACTTC. Translated, it gives CATSRGSGRSHEQYF.

The V gene is TRBV5-1, the J gene TRBJ1-4; no firm D call. Trimming took off 0 bases at V and 0 bases at J, with 9 bases between the two ends. Germline CDR1 SGHRS, CDR2 YFSETQ. CDR3 size: 16 residues. The CDR3 protein is CASSLAGSPTNEKLFF. In DNA, the CDR3 is TGCGCCAGCAGCTTGGCTGGATCTCCAACTAATGAAAAACTGTTTTTT.

This clone was found a few times. V usage is TRBV5-1 and J usage is TRBJ2-1; D remains ambiguous. V was cut by 6 bases and J by 5 bases, with 15 bases left in between. The length of the CDR3 is 14 residues. Germline V gene sequence: CDR1 SGHRS, CDR2 YFSETQ. CDR3 in amino acids: CASKAGKNNNEQFF. CDR3 DNA sequence: TGCGCCAGCAAGGCCGGAAAAAACAACAATGAGCAGTTCTTC.

The rearrangement uses TRBV11-3 and TRBJ2-1, with D perhaps being TRBD1 or TRBD2 (6 bases each). Looked up from germline, CDR1 is SGHNT and CDR2 is YENEEA. Trimming left V 6 bases short and J 9 bases short, with 21 bases between. The CDR3 runs 15 residues. The CDR3 DNA reads TGTGCCAGCAGTCCCCTAGGGGGGACAAGGGCTGAGCAGTTCTTC. Amino acids: CASSPLGGTRAEQFF.

The CDR3 region has the DNA TGTGCCAGCAGCTCCCTCGGGGGCGGTGAAGCTTTCTTT. This codes for CASSSLGGGEAFF. The chain has TRBV11-2 and TRBJ1-1, with D possibly matching TRBD1 (6 bases). Trimming removed 4 bases from V and 7 bases from J, with 13 bases in between. The CDR3 is 13 residues long. Germline V lookup: CDR1 SGHAT, CDR2 FQNNGV.

Comments on this clone: This may stem from a read error, because a much larger clone lies one nucleotide away. Other DNA sequences in the sample encode the same CDR3. The chain is built from TRBV30 and TRBJ2-2; 10 positions match TRBD2. V lost 4 bases, J lost 6 bases, and 11 bases stayed unmatched. CDR1 is GTSNPN, CDR2 SVGIG, per germline (reference sequence). The CDR3 is 16 amino acids. CDR3 region: CAWTLGLAGVAGELFF. CDR3 DNA: TGTGCCTGGACCTTAGGGCTAGCGGGAGTGGCCGGGGAGCTGTTTTTT.

This clone was detected ten times or more. The J gene is TRBJ2-1, the V gene TRBV5-6; tentative D call: TRBD2 (5 bases). V lost 4 bases, J lost 6 bases, and 8 bases lay in between. The CDR3 spans 12 residues. CDR1 and CDR2 from the germline V gene are SGHDT and YYEEEE. The CDR3 here is CASSRTGNEQFF. The CDR3 nucleotides are TGTGCCAGCAGCCGGACTGGCAATGAGCAGTTCTTC. Full variable domain (rest looked up from reference TRBV5-6 and TRBJ2-1): DAGVTQSPTHLIKTRGQQVTLRCSPKSGHDTVSWYQQALGQGPQFIFQYYEEEERQRGNFPDRFSGHQFPNYSSELNVNALLLGDSALYLCASSRTGNEQFFGPGTRLTVL.

In regard to this clone: This specimen includes other DNA sequences encoding the same CDR3. The rearrangement joins TRBV15 to TRBJ2-2, with D uncertain. This CDR3 has 13 amino acids. Trimming shortened V by 0 bases and J by 5 bases, and 4 bases separated the two germline ends. Germline-derived CDR1 and CDR2 are LNHNV and YYDKDF (reference sequence). The CDR3 protein is CATSRDRTGELFF. The CDR3 nucleotides read TGTGCCACCAGCAGAGATAGGACCGGGGAGCTGTTTTTT.